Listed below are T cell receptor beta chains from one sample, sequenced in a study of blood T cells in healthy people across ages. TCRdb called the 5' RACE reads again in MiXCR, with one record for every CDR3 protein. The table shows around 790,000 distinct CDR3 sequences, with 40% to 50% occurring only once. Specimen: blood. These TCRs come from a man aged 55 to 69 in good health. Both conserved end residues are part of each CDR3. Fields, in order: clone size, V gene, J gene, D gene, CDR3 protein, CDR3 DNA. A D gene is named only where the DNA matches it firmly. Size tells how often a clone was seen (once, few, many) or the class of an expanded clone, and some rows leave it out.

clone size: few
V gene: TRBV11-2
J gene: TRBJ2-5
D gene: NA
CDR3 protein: CASSLDGTKTQYF
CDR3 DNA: TGTGCCAGCAGCTTAGATGGGACGAAGACCCAGTACTTC

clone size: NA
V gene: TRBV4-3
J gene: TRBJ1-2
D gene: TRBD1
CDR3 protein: CASSRLGDRNYGHTF
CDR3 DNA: TGCGCCAGCAGCCGCTTAGGGGACAGAAACTATGGCCACACCTTC

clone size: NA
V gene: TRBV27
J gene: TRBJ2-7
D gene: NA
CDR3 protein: CANSFGGSPPYEQYF
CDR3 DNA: TGTGCCAACTCCTTCGGGGGCAGTCCTCCCTACGAGCAGTACTTC

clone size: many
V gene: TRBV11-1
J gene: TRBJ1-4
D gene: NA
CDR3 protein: CASNSGRHEKLFF
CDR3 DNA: TGTGCCAGCAACTCGGGGCGTCATGAAAAACTGTTTTTT

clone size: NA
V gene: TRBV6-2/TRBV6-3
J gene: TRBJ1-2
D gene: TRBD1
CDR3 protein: CASSRPPGQDYYGYTF
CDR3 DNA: TGTGCCAGCAGTAGACCTCCGGGACAGGATTACTATGGCTACACCTTC

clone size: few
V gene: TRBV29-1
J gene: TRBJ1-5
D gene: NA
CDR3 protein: CSVGGAGGPQHF
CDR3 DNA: TGCAGCGTTGGAGGGGCCGGCGGGCCCCAGCATTTT

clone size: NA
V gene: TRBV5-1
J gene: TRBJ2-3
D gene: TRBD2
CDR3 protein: CASSLSGGSPDTQYF
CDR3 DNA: TGCGCCAGCAGCTTGAGCGGGGGTTCCCCAGATACGCAGTATTTT

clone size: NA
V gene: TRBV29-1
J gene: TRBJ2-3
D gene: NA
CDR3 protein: CSASSHRRGSDTQYF
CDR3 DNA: TGCAGCGCCAGCAGCCACAGGCGGGGCTCAGATACGCAGTATTTT

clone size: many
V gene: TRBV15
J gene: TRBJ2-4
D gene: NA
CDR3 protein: CATSRVVRGPYIQYF
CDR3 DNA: TGTGCCACCAGCAGAGTGGTGCGGGGGCCATACATTCAGTACTTC

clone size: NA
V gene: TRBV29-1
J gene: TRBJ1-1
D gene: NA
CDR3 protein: CSVEKGDTEAFF
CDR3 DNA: TGCAGCGTGGAAAAGGGGGACACTGAAGCTTTCTTT

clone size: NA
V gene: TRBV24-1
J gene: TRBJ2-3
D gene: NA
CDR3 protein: CATSDPDRITDTQYF
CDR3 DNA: TGTGCCACCAGTGACCCAGACAGGATCACAGATACGCAGTATTTT

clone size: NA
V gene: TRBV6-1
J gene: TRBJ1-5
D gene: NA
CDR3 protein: CASSLFLADQPQHF
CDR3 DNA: TGTGCCAGCAGTCTTTTCCTGGCGGATCAGCCCCAGCATTTT

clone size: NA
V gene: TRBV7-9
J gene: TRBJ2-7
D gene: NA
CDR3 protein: CASSPDRNRVHEQYF
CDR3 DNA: TGTGCCAGCAGCCCGGACCGGAACAGGGTACACGAGCAGTACTTC

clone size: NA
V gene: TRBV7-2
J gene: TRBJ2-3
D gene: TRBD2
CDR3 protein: CASSLRGGSGGARDTQYF
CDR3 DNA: TGTGCCAGCAGCTTACGGGGAGGTAGCGGGGGGGCAAGAGATACGCAGTATTTT

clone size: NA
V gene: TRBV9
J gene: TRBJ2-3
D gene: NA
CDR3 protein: CASSDRLRGDTQYF
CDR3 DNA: TGTGCCAGCAGCGACAGACTTCGCGGAGATACGCAGTATTTT

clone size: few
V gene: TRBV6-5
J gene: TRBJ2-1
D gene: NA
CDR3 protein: CASSLRGAGAHNEQFF
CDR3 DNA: TGTGCCAGCAGTTTGAGGGGGGCGGGGGCCCACAATGAGCAGTTCTTC

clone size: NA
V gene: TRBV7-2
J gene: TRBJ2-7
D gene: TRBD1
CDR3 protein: CASSLVRTGSKEQYF
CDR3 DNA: TGTGCCAGCAGCTTAGTCAGGACAGGGTCGAAAGAGCAGTACTTC

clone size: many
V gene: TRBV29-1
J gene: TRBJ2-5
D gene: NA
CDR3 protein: CSVADGQETQYF
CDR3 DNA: TGCAGCGTTGCCGACGGCCAAGAGACCCAGTACTTC

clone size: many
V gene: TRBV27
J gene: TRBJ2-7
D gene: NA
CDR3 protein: CASRLRGGSYEQYF
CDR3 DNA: TGTGCCAGTCGCTTAAGGGGGGGCTCCTACGAGCAGTACTTC

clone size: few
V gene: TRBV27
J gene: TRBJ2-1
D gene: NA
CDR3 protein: CASSFNLRGFSYNEQFF
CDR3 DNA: TGTGCCAGCAGTTTCAATCTTAGGGGGTTCTCCTACAATGAGCAGTTCTTC

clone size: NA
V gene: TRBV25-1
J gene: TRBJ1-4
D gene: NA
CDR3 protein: CASSPPRAGRAVGEKLFF
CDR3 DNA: TGTGCCAGCAGTCCCCCGCGGGCAGGGAGGGCTGTTGGTGAAAAACTGTTTTTT

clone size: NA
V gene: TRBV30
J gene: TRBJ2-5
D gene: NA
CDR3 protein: CTWSVGGTAQETQYF
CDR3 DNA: TGTACCTGGAGTGTAGGAGGGACGGCCCAAGAGACCCAGTACTTC

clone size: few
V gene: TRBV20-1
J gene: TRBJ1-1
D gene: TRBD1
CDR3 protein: CSASVDRAWGAFF
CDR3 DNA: TGCAGTGCTAGTGTGGACAGGGCATGGGGGGCTTTCTTT

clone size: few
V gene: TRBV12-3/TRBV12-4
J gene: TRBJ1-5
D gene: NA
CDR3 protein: CASRQDGGYSNQPQHF
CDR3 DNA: TGTGCCAGCAGACAGGACGGAGGATATAGCAATCAGCCCCAGCATTTT

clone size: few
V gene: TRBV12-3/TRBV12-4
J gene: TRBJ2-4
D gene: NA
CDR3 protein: CASSPGERGEQYF
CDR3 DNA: TGTGCCAGCAGCCCCGGAGAACGGGGAGAGCAGTACTTC

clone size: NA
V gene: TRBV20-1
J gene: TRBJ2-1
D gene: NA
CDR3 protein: CSASSSVSSYNEQFF
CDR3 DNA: TGCAGTGCTAGTTCTAGCGTGAGCTCCTACAATGAGCAGTTCTTC

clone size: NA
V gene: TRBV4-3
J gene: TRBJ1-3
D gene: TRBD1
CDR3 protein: CASSQHPAGTGERNTIYF
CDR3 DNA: TGCGCCAGCAGCCAACATCCCGCCGGGACAGGGGAACGAAACACCATATATTTT

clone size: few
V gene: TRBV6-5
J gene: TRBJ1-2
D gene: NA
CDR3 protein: CASSYSDTYGYTF
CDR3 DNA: TGTGCCAGCAGTTACTCCGACACCTATGGCTACACCTTC

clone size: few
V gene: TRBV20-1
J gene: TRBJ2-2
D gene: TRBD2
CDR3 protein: CSAGLERGNTGELFF
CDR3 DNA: TGCAGTGCTGGGCTAGAGCGGGGGAACACCGGGGAGCTGTTTTTT

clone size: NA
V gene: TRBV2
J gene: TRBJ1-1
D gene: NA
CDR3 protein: CAIRSSKAFF
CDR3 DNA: TGTGCCATCAGAAGCTCAAAAGCTTTCTTT

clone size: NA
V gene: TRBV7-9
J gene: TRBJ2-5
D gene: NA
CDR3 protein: CASRREGSFDQYF
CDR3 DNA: TGTGCCAGCAGGCGTGAGGGATCCTTCGACCAGTACTTC

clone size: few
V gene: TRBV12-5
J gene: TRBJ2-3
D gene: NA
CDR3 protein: CASGPGETDTQYF
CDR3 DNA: TGTGCTAGTGGTCCCGGGGAGACAGATACGCAGTATTTT

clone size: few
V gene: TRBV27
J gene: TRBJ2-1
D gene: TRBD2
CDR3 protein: CASSLRPSGGHSYNEQFF
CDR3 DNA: TGTGCCAGCAGTTTAAGGCCTAGCGGGGGGCACTCCTACAATGAGCAGTTCTTC

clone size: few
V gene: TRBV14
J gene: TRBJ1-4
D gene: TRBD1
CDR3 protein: CASSFTGTAKLFF
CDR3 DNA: TGTGCCAGCAGCTTTACCGGGACAGCAAAACTGTTTTTT

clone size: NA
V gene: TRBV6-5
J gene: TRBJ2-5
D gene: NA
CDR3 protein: CASSNPGPERGAQYF
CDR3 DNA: TGTGCCAGCAGCAATCCGGGACCCGAAAGGGGGGCCCAGTACTTC

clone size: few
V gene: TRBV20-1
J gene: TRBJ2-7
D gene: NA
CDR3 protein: CSAQEIGGVYEQYF
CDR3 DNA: TGCAGTGCCCAAGAGATAGGCGGGGTTTACGAGCAGTACTTC